This record concerns one T cell receptor beta chain sequence. Its antigen is unidentified. The assay was immunoSEQ multiplex PCR, and TCRdb's table has in-frame clones only and misses some. The data show roughly 15,000 clones, approximately 85% seen once. The data originate from a study of T cells in localized non-small cell lung cancer. The study, taken as a whole, reports: Longer overall survival accompanied higher blood T cell density.

This TCR was recovered from a female donor older than 55 with stage I squamous cell lung carcinoma. The sample consisted of peripheral blood, taken before any cancer treatment.

The CDR3: CASSSDGTASSYEQYF. The CDR3 DNA reads TGCGCCAGCAGCTCGGACGGGACGGCCAGCTCCTACGAGCAGTACTTC. The chain couples TRBV5-1 to TRBJ2-7, with D possibly called TRBD1 or TRBD2 (5 bases each). Trimming cost V 3 bases and J 0 bases, with 16 bases left between them. The CDR3 consists of 16 residues. CDR1 is SGHRS, CDR2 YFSETQ, per germline.